This TCR beta chain came from a study of response to subunit inactivated influenza vaccine. Germline lookup yields CDR1 SGHTA and CDR2 FQGNSA. There are 12 residues in the CDR3. One entry per CDR3 protein results from TCRdb running MiXCR on the RT-PCR reads. The sample lists around 750,000 distinct CDR3 sequences; 21% were seen once. Worth noting for this clonotype: What it binds is unknown. The junction differs from germline at one of its ends, possibly a read error.

Study conclusions and caveats: The authors put forward the suggestion that each seasonal influenza vaccination may bring in only a limited number of new T cells.

The specimen comprised PBMCs from blood, sampled roughly 5 days after vaccination. The sequence was collected from a man aged 50 to 60 who received an inactivated influenza vaccine. J is TRBJ2-1 and V is TRBV7-2; D gene ambiguous. The CDR3 loop is CVSSFDFGEQFF. The DNA for the CDR3 is TGTGTCAGCAGCTTCGATTTCGGTGAGCAGTTCTTC.